The present T cell receptor (beta chain) was sequenced within a study of T-cell memory formation after mild COVID-19. Germline V gene sequence: CDR1 MNHEY, CDR2 SVGAGI. This CDR3 comprises 14 residues. Trimming took off 6 bases at V and 4 bases at J, with 10 bases between the two ends. TCRdb independently ran MiXCR on the 5' RACE reads; one entry per CDR3 protein. The table shows 200,000 to 300,000 distinct CDR3 sequences, with over 15% occurring only once. Sequencing input: PBMCs or a T cell subset sorted from them (not recorded which). This chain joins TRBV6-5 and TRBJ2-6; no reliable D call. The sequence derives from a man between 18 and 35 years old who had mild COVID-19 (a few samples of this study predate the infection). Cell type and time point are not known. CDR3 residues: CASRGLSGANVLTF. In DNA form, the CDR3 reads TGTGCCAGCAGAGGGCTCTCCGGGGCCAACGTCCTGACTTTC.